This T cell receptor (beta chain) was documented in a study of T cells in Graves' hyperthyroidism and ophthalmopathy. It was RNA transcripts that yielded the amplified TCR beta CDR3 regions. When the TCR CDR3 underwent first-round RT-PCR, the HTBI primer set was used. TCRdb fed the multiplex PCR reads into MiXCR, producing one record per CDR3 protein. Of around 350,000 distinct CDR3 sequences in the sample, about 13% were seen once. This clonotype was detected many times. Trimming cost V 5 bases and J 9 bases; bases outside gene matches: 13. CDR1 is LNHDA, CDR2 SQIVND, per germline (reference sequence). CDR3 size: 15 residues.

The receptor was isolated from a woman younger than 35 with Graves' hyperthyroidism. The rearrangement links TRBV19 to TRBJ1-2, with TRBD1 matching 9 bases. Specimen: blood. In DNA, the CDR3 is TGTGCCAGTAGTCACCCGGGACAGGGAAAACTAAGCTACACCTTC. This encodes CASSHPGQGKLSYTF.